These T cell receptor beta chains were read from a single sample in a study of blood T cell repertoires in COVID-19. TCRdb's copy holds only in-frame clones and misses some; the assay was immunoSEQ multiplex PCR. The sample has some 400,000 clones; approximately 89% are singletons. What was sequenced was PBMCs or T cells enriched from blood (not recorded which). These receptors all stem from a woman aged 40 to 55 who had been exposed to COVID-19. CDR3s include the opening cysteine and the closing phenylalanine or tryptophan. The D gene is left open where the match is weak. The listing skips clone size in some rows; elsewhere it reads once, few, many or a size class.

v_gene	d_gene	j_gene	abundance	len	CDR3nt	CDR3aa
TRBV19	-	TRBJ1-2	-	14	TGTGCCAGTCGAGCACGGGGAGACCGGGCGGGCTACACCTTC	CASRARGDRAGYTF
TRBV27	-	TRBJ2-7	-	14	TGTGCCAGCAGTTTTAGTTACAGTAACTACGAGCAGTACTTC	CASSFSYSNYEQYF
TRBV9	TRBD2	TRBJ2-3	-	16	TGTGCCAGCAGCGCGGGACCTGGGGACTACACAGATACGCAGTATTTT	CASSAGPGDYTDTQYF
TRBV30	-	TRBJ1-4	-	15	TGTGCCTGGAGTCCCCCGGGGTCTCTCCATGAAAAACTGTTTTTT	CAWSPPGSLHEKLFF
TRBV29-1	TRBD1	TRBJ1-2	-	11	TGCAGCGGCCGACAGGGGGGCGGCTACACCTTC	CSGRQGGGYTF
TRBV7-2	TRBD1	TRBJ1-2	-	16	TGTGCCAGCAGCTTACGGCCGTCGGGGGACAGGTCTGGCTACACCTTC	CASSLRPSGDRSGYTF
TRBV2	TRBD1	TRBJ2-2	-	17	TGTGCCAGCAGAGATGACAGGGGGCCCCAGGACACCGGGGAGCTGTTTTTT	CASRDDRGPQDTGELFF
TRBV10-2	-	TRBJ1-1	-	14	TGCGCCAGCAGTGAGTTGGCAGGGAACACTGAAGCTTTCTTT	CASSELAGNTEAFF
TRBV15	-	TRBJ2-6	-	19	TGTGCCACCAGCAGAGATAACAGGCTTACCTTCTCTGGGGCCAACGTCCTGACTTTC	CATSRDNRLTFSGANVLTF
TRBV6-5	TRBD1	TRBJ1-4	-	15	TGTGCCAGCAGCCCCACTGGGACAGGGAATGAAAAACTGTTTTTT	CASSPTGTGNEKLFF
TRBV7-2	-	TRBJ1-3	once	14	TGTGCCAGCAAGGACACCTCCTCTGGAAACACCATATATTTT	CASKDTSSGNTIYF
TRBV7-8	TRBD1	TRBJ1-2	-	17	TGTGCCAGCAGCTTAAGGGACAGGGTTATAAATGGTCAGGGCTACACCTTC	CASSLRDRVINGQGYTF
TRBV15	-	TRBJ1-5	-	15	TGTGCCACCAGCAGATACAGGGAAGGCAATCAGCCCCAGCATTTT	CATSRYREGNQPQHF
TRBV5-6	TRBD2	TRBJ2-1	-	17	TGTGCCAGCACCAAGATTGGAGCGGGAGGGTCCTACAATGAGCAGTTCTTC	CASTKIGAGGSYNEQFF
TRBV19	-	TRBJ2-6	-	15	TGTGCCAGTAGTACACCTAACGCTGGGGCCAACGTCCTGACTTTC	CASSTPNAGANVLTF
TRBV19	-	TRBJ1-5	-	12	TGTGCCACCAAGGAGGGGTTACAGCCCCAGCATTTT	CATKEGLQPQHF
TRBV4-3	-	TRBJ1-5	-	14	TGCGCCAGCAGCCAAGATTCCCGGGGGCAGCCCCAGCATTTT	CASSQDSRGQPQHF
TRBV5-4	TRBD2	TRBJ2-2	-	17	TGTGCCAGCAGGGGGGGACTAGCGGGAGGAAGCACCGGGGAGCTGTTTTTT	CASRGGLAGGSTGELFF
TRBV18	-	TRBJ2-2	-	15	TGTGCCAGCTCACCCTTGGACACAAACACCGGGGAGCTGTTTTTT	CASSPLDTNTGELFF
TRBV9	-	TRBJ1-3	-	14	TGTGCCAGCAGCGTAGCAGGGTCCGGAAACACCATATATTTT	CASSVAGSGNTIYF
TRBV5-8	-	TRBJ1-1	-	14	TGTGCCAGCAGCTTTCCGGGAGGGGCAACTGAAGCTTTCTTT	CASSFPGGATEAFF
TRBV13	-	TRBJ1-6	-	14	TGTGCCAGCAGCCGGGACTCCTATAATTCACCCCTCCACTTT	CASSRDSYNSPLHF
TRBV7-3	TRBD1	TRBJ2-1	-	13	TGTGCCAGCAGCCCTACAGGGGTTGATGAGCAGTTCTTC	CASSPTGVDEQFF
TRBV27	-	TRBJ1-2	-	14	TGTGCCAGCAGCCCTCCGGGCAGGGTCCATGGCTACACCTTC	CASSPPGRVHGYTF
TRBV7-2	-	TRBJ1-1	-	15	TGTGCCAGCAGCTTACGGGGGGGGTTGAACACTGAAGCTTTCTTT	CASSLRGGLNTEAFF
TRBV27	-	TRBJ1-4	-	15	TGTGCCAGCTCCCCCTCGACAAGGGAGAATGAAAAACTGTTTTTT	CASSPSTRENEKLFF
TRBV24-1	TRBD2	TRBJ2-2	-	17	TGTGCCACCAGTGATCCCTCGGCGGGAGCTTTCACCGGGGAGCTGTTTTTT	CATSDPSAGAFTGELFF
TRBV11-2	-	TRBJ1-5	-	16	TGTGCCAGCAGTTTCCATCAGGGCCTATGCAATCAGCCCCAGCATTTT	CASSFHQGLCNQPQHF
TRBV18	TRBD1	TRBJ1-2	-	14	TGTGCCAGCTCGCGAATGGGGGACAGTTATGGCTACACCTTC	CASSRMGDSYGYTF
TRBV10-3	TRBD1	TRBJ1-2	-	16	TGTGCCATCAGTGAGGCTGGACAGGCGTTAGGGTATGGCTACACCTTC	CAISEAGQALGYGYTF
TRBV4-1	-	TRBJ1-4	-	14	TGCGCCAGCAGCCAAGATCATACAGGAGAAAAACTGTTTTTT	CASSQDHTGEKLFF
TRBV7-2	-	TRBJ2-3	-	15	TGTGCCAGCGGCCCCCGGGGACTGAGCACAGATACGCAGTATTTT	CASGPRGLSTDTQYF
TRBV27	TRBD1	TRBJ1-2	-	14	TGTGCCAGCAGTTCCACCACAGGGGTTCTTGGCTACACCTTC	CASSSTTGVLGYTF
TRBV24-1	TRBD1	TRBJ2-1	-	16	TGTGCCACCAGTGACTCTGACAGGGGGACCTACAATGAGCAGTTCTTC	CATSDSDRGTYNEQFF
TRBV9	TRBD1	TRBJ1-2	-	16	TGTGCCAGCAGCTCAGGGCGTCCCTTTACAGGGGGCGGCTACACCTTC	CASSSGRPFTGGGYTF
TRBV3-1/TRBV3-2	-	TRBJ1-5	-	13	TGTGCCAGCAGCCTAGACAGTAATCAGCCCCAGCATTTT	CASSLDSNQPQHF
TRBV5-1	TRBD1	TRBJ1-2	-	15	TGCGCCAGCAGCCCGACAGGGGGCTCTAACTATGGCTACACCTTC	CASSPTGGSNYGYTF
TRBV7-3	TRBD2	TRBJ2-1	-	16	TGTGCCAGCAGCTTAAATCTAGCGGGGGGCCTGGATGAGCAGTTCTTC	CASSLNLAGGLDEQFF
TRBV15	-	TRBJ2-2	-	14	TGTGCCACCGGTGAACAGGTGACTACCGGGGAGCTGTTTTTT	CATGEQVTTGELFF
TRBV18	-	TRBJ1-5	-	14	TGTGCCAGCTCACCACTAGCAGGGGATCAGCCCCAGCATTTT	CASSPLAGDQPQHF
TRBV9	-	TRBJ2-1	once	13	TGTGCCAGCAGCGTAGTAGGTGGAGGTGAGCAGTTCTTC	CASSVVGGGEQFF
TRBV11-3	-	TRBJ2-7	-	13	TGTGCCAGCAGTTCAGGGGACCGCTACGAGCAGTACTTC	CASSSGDRYEQYF
TRBV2	TRBD1	TRBJ1-5	-	13	TGTGCCAGCAGACAGGGGCCAAATCAGCCCCAGCATTTT	CASRQGPNQPQHF
TRBV9	-	TRBJ2-3	few	13	TGTGCCAGCAGCGTCCCCCCCGTGGATACGCAGTATTTT	CASSVPPVDTQYF
TRBV12-3/TRBV12-4	-	TRBJ1-2	-	12	TGTGCCAGCAGCCGGAGAAACTATGGCTACACCTTC	CASSRRNYGYTF
TRBV7-9	TRBD1	TRBJ1-5	-	17	TGTGCCAGCAGCTCATGGACAGGGGACCCAACAAATCAGCCCCAGCATTTT	CASSSWTGDPTNQPQHF